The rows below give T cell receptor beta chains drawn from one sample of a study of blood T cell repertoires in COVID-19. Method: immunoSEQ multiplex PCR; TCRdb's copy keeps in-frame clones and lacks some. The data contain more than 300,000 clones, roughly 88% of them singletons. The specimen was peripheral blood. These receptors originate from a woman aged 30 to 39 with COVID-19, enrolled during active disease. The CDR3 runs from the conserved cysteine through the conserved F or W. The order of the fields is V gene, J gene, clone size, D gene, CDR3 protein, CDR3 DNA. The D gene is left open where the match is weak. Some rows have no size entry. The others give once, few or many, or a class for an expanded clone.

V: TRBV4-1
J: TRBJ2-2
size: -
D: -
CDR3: CASSQVLAGELFF
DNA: TGCGCCAGCAGCCAAGTGTTAGCCGGGGAGCTGTTTTTT

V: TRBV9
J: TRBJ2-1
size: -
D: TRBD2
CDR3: CASSVGLGGGREQFF
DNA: TGTGCCAGCAGCGTAGGTCTCGGCGGGGGGCGGGAGCAGTTCTTC

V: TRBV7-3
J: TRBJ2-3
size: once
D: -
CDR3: CASSDPLASTDTQYF
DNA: TGTGCCAGCAGCGATCCCCTAGCAAGCACAGATACGCAGTATTTT

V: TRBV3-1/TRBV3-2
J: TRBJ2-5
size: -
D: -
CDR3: CASSLLQTQYF
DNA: TGTGCCAGCAGCCTTCTACAGACCCAGTACTTC

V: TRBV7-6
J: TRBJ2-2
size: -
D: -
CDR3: CASSSYQGSGELFF
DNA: TGTGCCAGCAGCTCTTACCAGGGTTCCGGGGAGCTGTTTTTT

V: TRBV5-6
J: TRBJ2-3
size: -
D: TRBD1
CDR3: CASIGFGTGKTDTQYF
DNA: TGTGCCAGCATCGGTTTCGGGACAGGGAAGACAGATACGCAGTATTTT

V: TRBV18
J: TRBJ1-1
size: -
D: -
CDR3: CASSPARGAGTEAFF
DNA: TGTGCCAGCTCACCAGCGAGGGGCGCGGGGACTGAAGCTTTCTTT

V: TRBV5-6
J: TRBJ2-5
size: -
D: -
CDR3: CASSGVGLASETQYF
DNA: TGTGCCAGCAGCGGGGTAGGGCTAGCGTCAGAGACCCAGTACTTC

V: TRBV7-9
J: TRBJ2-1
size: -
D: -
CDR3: CASSSLEGQFF
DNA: TGTGCCAGCAGCTCCCTGGAGGGGCAGTTCTTC

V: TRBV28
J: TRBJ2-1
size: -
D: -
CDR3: CASRLGGPLEYNEQFF
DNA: TGTGCCAGCAGATTAGGAGGGCCCCTAGAATACAATGAGCAGTTCTTC